The rows below give T cell receptor beta chains drawn from one sample of a study of T cells in Graves' hyperthyroidism and ophthalmopathy. TCRdb reprocessed the multiplex PCR reads with MiXCR, giving one entry per CDR3 protein. The sample lists 540,000 or so distinct CDR3 sequences, under 60% occurring once. Material: peripheral blood or thyroid tissue (not recorded which). These receptors originate from an adult woman with Graves' disease, either hyperthyroidism or ophthalmopathy (not recorded which). The CDR3 runs from the conserved cysteine through the conserved F or W. The D gene is left open where the match is weak. A row's size may be missing; if present it is once, few, many or a size class.

size: NA; V: TRBV7-8; D: NA; J: TRBJ2-5; DNA: TGTGCCAGCAGCCTGGAGGGCAATCAGCCCCAGTACTTC; CDR3: CASSLEGNQPQYF
size: NA; V: TRBV29-1; D: NA; J: TRBJ1-1; DNA: TGCAGCGTTGCGGGGGGGGACACTGAAGCTTTCTTT; CDR3: CSVAGGDTEAFF
size: NA; V: TRBV5-1; D: NA; J: TRBJ2-5; DNA: TGCGCCAGCAGCTCGACAGCGATGGAGACCCAGTACTTC; CDR3: CASSSTAMETQYF
size: few; V: TRBV7-8; D: TRBD1; J: TRBJ1-1; DNA: TGTGCCAGCATCCTGGACAGGACAATGAACACTGAAGCTTTCTTT; CDR3: CASILDRTMNTEAFF
size: many; V: TRBV20-1; D: TRBD2; J: TRBJ2-5; DNA: TGCAGTGCGGGTCTAGCGGGAGGGCCTAGGGGAGAGACCCAGTACTTC; CDR3: CSAGLAGGPRGETQYF
size: many; V: TRBV4-1; D: NA; J: TRBJ2-7; DNA: TGCGCCAGCAGCCTAGGGATATCGGCCTACGAGCAGTACTTC; CDR3: CASSLGISAYEQYF
size: NA; V: TRBV7-3; D: TRBD1; J: TRBJ2-7; DNA: TGTGCCAGCATGCAGGGGGATTTCGGGGCTGAGCAGTACTTC; CDR3: CASMQGDFGAEQYF
size: once; V: TRBV7-2; D: NA; J: TRBJ2-7; DNA: TGTGCCAGCAGCTTAGGGCAGAAGGGGCAGTACTTC; CDR3: CASSLGQKGQYF
size: NA; V: TRBV29-1; D: NA; J: TRBJ2-5; DNA: TGTAGCGTTGTCCAGGGAGGCGAGACCCAGTGCTTC; CDR3: CSVVQGGETQCF
size: NA; V: TRBV9; D: NA; J: TRBJ2-6; DNA: TGTGCCAGCAGCGTAGTGAGTTTC; CDR3: CASSVVSF
size: once; V: TRBV6-5; D: NA; J: TRBJ2-6; DNA: TGTGCCAGCAGTTGGACCGGGGCAGGGACTGGGGCCAACGTCCTGACTTTC; CDR3: CASSWTGAGTGANVLTF
size: NA; V: TRBV7-2; D: NA; J: TRBJ2-7; DNA: TGTGCCAGCAGTGAGGAGCTCACCGGGGAGCTGTACTTC; CDR3: CASSEELTGELYF
size: NA; V: TRBV4-1; D: NA; J: TRBJ1-6; DNA: TGCGCCAGCAGCCAAGTAACGACAGGCTATAATTCACCCCTCCACTTT; CDR3: CASSQVTTGYNSPLHF
size: many; V: TRBV13; D: NA; J: TRBJ2-7; DNA: TGTGCCAGCAGCTTCTCGGGAGAGCGGGCCTACGAGCAGTACTTC; CDR3: CASSFSGERAYEQYF
size: NA; V: TRBV10-3; D: NA; J: TRBJ1-2; DNA: TGTGCCAGCAGCAACGGGGCAGGGGCGGATGGCTACACCTTC; CDR3: CASSNGAGADGYTF
size: many; V: TRBV5-1; D: NA; J: TRBJ1-1; DNA: TGCGCCAGCAGCTTGGCTTTAGGGGGGTCGGACACTGAAGCTTTCTTT; CDR3: CASSLALGGSDTEAFF
size: NA; V: TRBV12-3/TRBV12-4; D: NA; J: TRBJ1-1; DNA: TGTGCCAGCAGTCCCACTTGGGACACTGAAGCTTTCTTT; CDR3: CASSPTWDTEAFF
size: many; V: TRBV25-1; D: NA; J: TRBJ1-2; DNA: TGTGCCAGCAGTGAATGGGGTTGGTGCTATGGCTACACCTTC; CDR3: CASSEWGWCYGYTF
size: NA; V: TRBV7-3; D: TRBD1; J: TRBJ1-1; DNA: TGTGCCAGCCAGGGACAGGGCAGCGATAACACTGAAGCTTTCTTT; CDR3: CASQGQGSDNTEAFF
size: NA; V: TRBV4-2; D: NA; J: TRBJ2-2; DNA: TGTGCCAGCAGCCCCGAGTTGATCGCCGGGGAGCTGTTTTTT; CDR3: CASSPELIAGELFF
size: few; V: TRBV12-3/TRBV12-4; D: NA; J: TRBJ1-3; DNA: TGTGCCAGCAGTCCAGCTATGGCTGGAAACACCATATATTTT; CDR3: CASSPAMAGNTIYF
size: NA; V: TRBV15; D: NA; J: TRBJ1-4; DNA: TGTGCCACCAGCAGAGAAGGTGGGGGGCGGAGTGAAAAACTGTTTTTT; CDR3: CATSREGGGRSEKLFF
size: once; V: TRBV2; D: TRBD1; J: TRBJ1-5; DNA: TGTGCCCGCACCCGGACAGGGACTGGTAATTCACCCCAGCATTTT; CDR3: CARTRTGTGNSPQHF
size: many; V: TRBV12-3/TRBV12-4; D: TRBD1; J: TRBJ2-7; DNA: TGTGCCAGCAGCCCACAGGGGGCGGCCTCCTACGAGCAGTACTTC; CDR3: CASSPQGAASYEQYF
size: few; V: TRBV20-1; D: NA; J: TRBJ2-7; DNA: TGCAGTGCCGCCCTGAACTACGAGCAGTACTTC; CDR3: CSAALNYEQYF
size: many; V: TRBV28; D: NA; J: TRBJ2-7; DNA: TGTGCCAGCGCAGGGCTCTACGAGCAGTACTTC; CDR3: CASAGLYEQYF
size: many; V: TRBV5-1; D: NA; J: TRBJ1-5; DNA: TGCGCCAGCAGCTTGGAAGGGGGTGGAAAGCAGCCCCAGCATTTT; CDR3: CASSLEGGGKQPQHF
size: many; V: TRBV4-1; D: TRBD1; J: TRBJ1-1; DNA: TGCGCCAGCAGCCGACCAGGGGGCGCGGACACTGAAGCTTTCTTT; CDR3: CASSRPGGADTEAFF
size: NA; V: TRBV7-3; D: NA; J: TRBJ2-5; DNA: TGTGCCAGCAGCAGCACCCGGTTTGGAGGAGGGGGCATTGGGACCCAGTACTTC; CDR3: CASSSTRFGGGGIGTQYF
size: NA; V: TRBV11-2; D: TRBD1; J: TRBJ1-2; DNA: TGTGCCAGCAGCTCCCTTCAGGGACAGGGGCTGCGCTACACCTTC; CDR3: CASSSLQGQGLRYTF
size: NA; V: TRBV19; D: TRBD1; J: TRBJ1-1; DNA: TGTGCCAGTAGCAAATCCGGGACAGGGTACGGGAACACTGAAGCTTTCTTT; CDR3: CASSKSGTGYGNTEAFF
size: many; V: TRBV20-1; D: NA; J: TRBJ1-2; DNA: TGCAGTGCTAGTCTTTCAGGCTGGGACTATGGCTACACCTTC; CDR3: CSASLSGWDYGYTF
size: NA; V: TRBV10-3; D: TRBD2; J: TRBJ2-7; DNA: TGTGCCAGCAGTGAAGCGAGGACTAGCGGGAGGGTGAATCCCACTTACGAGCAGTACTTC; CDR3: CASSEARTSGRVNPTYEQYF
size: many; V: TRBV20-1; D: NA; J: TRBJ2-7; DNA: TGCAGTGCTAGCAGCGCAGGGTTGTACGAGCAGTACTTC; CDR3: CSASSAGLYEQYF
size: NA; V: TRBV29-1; D: TRBD1; J: TRBJ2-7; DNA: TGCAGCGCCCGGGACAGGGGGCTCTTCGAGCAGTACTTC; CDR3: CSARDRGLFEQYF
size: once; V: TRBV20-1; D: TRBD2; J: TRBJ2-1; DNA: TGCAGTGCTCCAGTCTGGGGGGGCAATGAGCAGTTCTTC; CDR3: CSAPVWGGNEQFF
size: many; V: TRBV20-1; D: NA; J: TRBJ1-5; DNA: TGCAGTGCGGCTGGCAGAAGAAATAGCAATCAGCCCCAGCATTTT; CDR3: CSAAGRRNSNQPQHF
size: NA; V: TRBV4-1; D: NA; J: TRBJ1-5; DNA: TGCGCCAGCAGCCAAGGGATCCTCACAGGATTATGGCAGCCCCAGCATTTT; CDR3: CASSQGILTGLWQPQHF
size: few; V: TRBV15; D: TRBD1; J: TRBJ1-4; DNA: TGTGCCACTAGTACAGGGGTACTCGAAAAACTGTTTTTT; CDR3: CATSTGVLEKLFF
size: few; V: TRBV6-2/TRBV6-3; D: TRBD1; J: TRBJ2-5; DNA: TGTGCCAGCAGTCGAACGGCGGGGACAGGGAAAGAGACCCAGTACTTC; CDR3: CASSRTAGTGKETQYF
size: NA; V: TRBV4-1; D: NA; J: TRBJ2-7; DNA: TGCGCCAGCAGCCAATTACTAGATTATCGATTCGAGCAGTACTTC; CDR3: CASSQLLDYRFEQYF
size: NA; V: TRBV5-6; D: NA; J: TRBJ1-5; DNA: TGTGCCAGCAGCCCGGGACTAGCGGGAGGCCAACGGGGTCAGCCCCAGCATTTT; CDR3: CASSPGLAGGQRGQPQHF
size: NA; V: TRBV12-3/TRBV12-4; D: TRBD1; J: TRBJ2-5; DNA: TGTGCCAGCAGACTGACAGGGAACACTGAAGAGACCCAGTACTTC; CDR3: CASRLTGNTEETQYF
size: many; V: TRBV24-1; D: NA; J: TRBJ1-5; DNA: TGTGCCACTTCTTCTTGGGGGAATAGCAATCAGCCCCAGCATTTT; CDR3: CATSSWGNSNQPQHF
size: many; V: TRBV5-1; D: NA; J: TRBJ1-2; DNA: TGCGCCAGCAGGACAGATCGAGACTATGGCTACACCTTC; CDR3: CASRTDRDYGYTF